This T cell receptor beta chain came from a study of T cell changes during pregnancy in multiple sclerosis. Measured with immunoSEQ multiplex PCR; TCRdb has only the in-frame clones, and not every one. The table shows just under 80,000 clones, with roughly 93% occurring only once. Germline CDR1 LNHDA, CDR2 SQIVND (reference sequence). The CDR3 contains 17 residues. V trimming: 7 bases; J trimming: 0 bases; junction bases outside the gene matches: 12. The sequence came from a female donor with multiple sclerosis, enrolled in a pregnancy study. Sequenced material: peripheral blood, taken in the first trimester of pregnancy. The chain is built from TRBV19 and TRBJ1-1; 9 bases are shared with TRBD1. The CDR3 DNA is TGTGCCAGTATAAGTGCCGGGACAGGGTCCATGAACACTGAAGCTTTCTTT. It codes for CASISAGTGSMNTEAFF.